This T cell receptor beta chain originates from a study of tumor-infiltrating lymphocytes in primary liver carcinoma. Germline V gene lookup returns CDR1 KGHSH and CDR2 LQKENI. Trimming at V came to 6 bases and at J to 0 bases, leaving 14 bases not matched to a gene. The CDR3 covers 17 residues. They got blood RNA out of unsorted whole blood and also pulled out germline DNA. Constant-region priming of about 0.5 ug total RNA yielded TCR beta cDNA. Generation of the TCR beta libraries relied on three nested multiplex PCR rounds using slightly modified ARM-PCR. Running about 11 cycles apiece, the first two PCR rounds relied on TRBV1-TRBV30 forward primers together with a C-beta reverse primer. Via MiXCR, TCRdb re-called the multiplex PCR reads, giving one row per CDR3 protein. The sample holds 190,000 or so distinct CDR3 sequences, roughly two thirds seen once.

This rearrangement joins TRBV18 to TRBJ2-7; 7 bases match TRBD1. Sequencing was performed on peripheral blood. The receptor was derived from a woman aged 55-70 years with primary liver carcinoma and hepatitis B virus infection. The CDR3 DNA follows: TGTGCCAGCTCCCCAGTGACAGGGACGTATAGCTCCTACGAGCAGTACTTC. Protein: CASSPVTGTYSSYEQYF.